These 17 T cell receptor beta chains originate from one sample sequenced in a study of neoadjuvant anti-PD-1 for oral cavity cancer. Sequencing was performed with immunoSEQ multiplex PCR; in TCRdb, only in-frame clones are kept and a portion is missing. The sample records around 60,000 clones, roughly 80% being singletons. Material: PBMCs, obtained before nivolumab (anti-PD-1) treatment. These receptor sequences come from a person aged 35 to 85 with oral cavity squamous cell carcinoma.

Comment on this clone: The junction departs from germline at one end; a sequencing error may be responsible. The chain combines TRBV6-1 with TRBJ2-7; TRBD2 aligns across 10 bases. Germline lookup yields CDR1 MNHNS and CDR2 SASEGT. The CDR3 length is 15 residues. DNA of the CDR3: TGTGCCAGCAGTGGCCTGAGAATAGCGGGAGGCGAGGAGTACTTC. Its protein product is CASSGLRIAGGEEYF.

This chain links TRBV30 with TRBJ2-7; D gene uncertain. The CDR3 sequence is 12 residues long. The germline V gene encodes CDR1 GTSNPN and CDR2 SVGIG (reference sequence). Trimming took 7 bases from V and 2 from J, leaving 12 bases between them. The CDR3 loop is CASVDWTYEQYF. CDR3 nucleotides: TGTGCCTCGGTGGATTGGACCTACGAGCAGTACTTC.

This clone occurred once. V gene TRBV11-2 combines with J gene TRBJ1-6; D not resolved. In germline, CDR1 is SGHAT, CDR2 FQNNGV. This CDR3 region has 14 residues. Trimming removed 2 bases from V and 5 bases from J, with 7 bases in between. The CDR3 DNA is TGTGCCAGCAGCTTACCCACGGATAATTCACCCCTCCACTTT. Protein: CASSLPTDNSPLHF.

CDR3 protein: CASSLAVYEQYF. The CDR3 coding sequence is TGTGCCAGCAGCTTAGCCGTCTACGAGCAGTACTTC. The genes are TRBV11-2 and TRBJ2-7; D unclear. Germline-derived CDR1 and CDR2 are SGHAT and FQNNGV. This CDR3 is 12 amino acids long. Trimming stripped 1 base from V and 3 bases from J, with 4 bases between.

In nucleotides, the CDR3 is TGTGCCTGGAGTGTACGGGAAGGTCGACAGCCCCAGCATTTT. It is translated as CAWSVREGRQPQHF. The chain uses TRBV30 and TRBJ1-5; D gene ambiguous. The CDR3 covers 14 residues. Trimming left V 0 bases short and J 7 bases short, with 13 bases between. Germline CDR1 reads GTSNPN; CDR2 reads SVGIG (reference sequence).

The gene calls are TRBV5-1 and TRBJ2-4; 10 bases match TRBD2. V was pared by 2 bases and J by 8 bases, with 13 bases of the junction left unmatched. Germline CDR1 and CDR2: SGHRS and YFSETQ. This CDR3 contains 17 residues. The CDR3 nucleotides read TGCGCCAGCAGCTTTGGAAGCGGGAGGGCCCGAGGTGACATTCAGTACTTC. Translation: CASSFGSGRARGDIQYF.

The V call is TRBV6-1, the J call TRBJ1-2, with D unclear. Per the germline V gene, CDR1 is MNHNS and CDR2 is SASEGT. Deletions cut 2 bases from V and 8 bases from J, with 12 bases between. The CDR3 is made up of 13 amino acids. The CDR3 nucleotides are TGTGCCAGCAGTGAAAGACTCCACCGGGGCTACACCTTC. This translates into CASSERLHRGYTF.

The rearrangement joins TRBV29-1 to TRBJ2-1; tentative D call: TRBD2 (6 bases). In germline, CDR1 is SQVTM, CDR2 ANQGSEA. CDR3 length: 10 residues. The CDR3 is CSVAGNEQFF. The CDR3 DNA reads as TGCAGTGTGGCGGGGAATGAGCAGTTCTTC.

The chain joins TRBV19 to TRBJ1-2; D may be TRBD1 (5 bases). The CDR3 totals 12 residues. V was trimmed by 6 bases and J by 4 bases, leaving 9 bases between them. Looked up from germline, CDR1 is LNHDA and CDR2 is SQIVND (reference sequence). The CDR3 region is CASRATVYGYTF. CDR3 coding DNA: TGTGCCAGTAGAGCGACAGTCTATGGCTACACCTTC.

This chain links TRBV19 with TRBJ2-1; the match to TRBD1 covers 10 bases. The CDR3 is 12 residues long. Unmatched junction bases numbered 3, after V lost 9 bases and J lost 7 bases. Germline assignment: CDR1 LNHDA and CDR2 SQIVND (reference sequence). CDR3 nucleotides: TGTGCCAGCACGGACAGGGGGAATGAGCAGTTCTTC. It encodes CASTDRGNEQFF.

This clone was seen a few times. The chain employs TRBV7-8 and TRBJ1-5; tentatively, D is TRBD1 (6 bases). The ends were cut back, 2 bases at V and 0 bases at J, with 14 bases in the middle. CDR3 length: 17 residues. Germline-derived CDR1 and CDR2 are SGHVS and FQNEAQ. CDR3 in DNA: TGTGCCAGCAGCTTAATGGCACAGGGCTATAGCAATCAGCCCCAGCATTTT. It translates to CASSLMAQGYSNQPQHF.

The genes are TRBV2 and TRBJ2-2; 9 bases match TRBD2. There are 15 residues in the CDR3. The V segment lost 4 bases and the J segment 7 bases; nucleotides outside the gene matches: 7. CDR1 and CDR2 from the germline V gene are SNHLY and FYNNEI. CDR3 nucleotides: TGTGCCAGCAGTGTGCGGGGGGGTAATGTCGGGGAGCTGTTTTTT. Its protein is CASSVRGGNVGELFF.

This clone was counted between two and nine times. J is TRBJ1-1 and V is TRBV6-1; D not resolved. The ends were cut back, 8 bases at V and 2 bases at J, with 12 bases in the middle. Per germline, CDR1 MNHNS and CDR2 SASEGT. This CDR3 has 13 amino acids. In DNA, the CDR3 is TGTGCCAGCCGGAAGGAAGTAAACACTGAAGCTTTCTTT. Translation: CASRKEVNTEAFF.

This chain connects TRBV7-3 to TRBJ1-5; TRBD1 is a possible D gene (6 bases). The germline V and J ends were trimmed by 5 bases and 7 bases, with 18 bases remaining between them. Germline V gene sequence: CDR1 SGHTA, CDR2 FQGTGA. This CDR3 is 15 amino acids long. CDR3: CASSPGGGRGQPQHF. DNA for the CDR3: TGTGCCAGCAGCCCCGGTGGGGGGCGAGGGCAGCCCCAGCATTTT.

This chain joins TRBV5-6 and TRBJ2-2, with unresolved D. V lost 5 bases and J lost 5, with 7 bases in between. This CDR3 has 12 residues. Looked up from germline, CDR1 is SGHDT and CDR2 is YYEEEE. Written as DNA, the CDR3 is TGTGCCAGCAGAGGAAGAACCGGGGAGCTGTTTTTT. Translation gives CASRGRTGELFF.

The gene calls are TRBV21-1 and TRBJ1-1. TRBV21-1 is a recognized pseudogene. CDR3 length: 18 residues. The CDR3 nucleotides are TGTGCCAGCAGCAAAGCGCTCCAGGCCTCCCTGCGGAAGTCTGAAGCTTTCTTT. Its translation: CASSKALQASLRKSEAFF.

This chain links TRBV7-2 with TRBJ2-5, with TRBD1 as a possible D gene (6 bases). The V gene lost 4 bases and the J gene lost 6 bases, with 15 bases spanning the gap. The CDR3 covers 14 residues. The V gene's germline CDR1 is SGHTA and CDR2 FQGNSA. The CDR3 here is CASSSDSLEKTQYF. The DNA of the CDR3 is TGTGCCAGCAGCTCGGACAGTTTAGAAAAGACCCAGTACTTC. Full variable domain (remainder filled in from reference TRBV7-2 and TRBJ2-5): GAGVSQSPSNKVTEKGKDVELRCDPISGHTALYWYRQSLGQGLEFLIYFQGNSAPDKSGLPSDRFSAERTGGSVSTLTIQRTQQEDSAVYLCASSSDSLEKTQYFGPGTRLLVL.